This T cell receptor beta chain was identified during a study of CD8 T cells in ankylosing spondylitis. As to this clonotype: Antigen unknown.

Quantitative molecular-barcoded 5'-RACE generated the TCR beta libraries. Each CDR3 protein is one row after TCRdb ran MiXCR on the 5' RACE reads. The sample has 300,000 to 400,000 distinct CDR3 sequences; approximately 10% are singletons. V was shortened by 3 bases and J by 2 bases, with 14 bases between the two germline ends. The CDR3 loop spans 16 amino acids. The study, taken as a whole, reports: Fewer than ten highly homologous variants made up a TCR beta motif that seemed to typify ankylosing spondylitis blood. There was reportedly significant enrichment of clones that were disease-linked in matched ankylosing spondylitis synovial fluid. Disease-associated clonotypes exhibited CD8+ identity and were relatively infrequent in peripheral blood.

The receptor comes from a female donor with ankylosing spondylitis or in good health (not recorded which). Sequencing was carried out using blood, either unsorted or a sorted T cell fraction (not recorded which). The J gene is TRBJ1-5, the V gene TRBV12-3 or TRBV12-4; a possible D gene is TRBD1 (6 bases). The CDR3 bases are TGTGCCAGCAGTTTGGACAGCGGGATGGGCAATCAGCCCCAGCATTTT. Protein: CASSLDSGMGNQPQHF.